Shown below are 26 T cell receptor beta chains from a single sample sequenced in a study of metastatic and nonmetastatic thyroid tumors. All patients were untreated before thyroid surgery. TCRdb reassembled clones from the PCR reads with MiXCR. The table lists tens of thousands of clones, about 15% of them singletons. The sample was blood. The source of these receptors is a female donor with papillary thyroid cancer or a benign thyroid nodule (not recorded which). Some clones in this sample may be carry-over from other donors' samples.

Regarding this clone: At one end the junction does not follow the germline gene, possibly because of a read error. The chain couples TRBV27 to TRBJ2-6, with TRBD1 identical over 7 bases. Germline V gene data show CDR1 as MNHEY and CDR2 as SMNVEV (reference sequence). This CDR3 region has 17 residues. The CDR3 spells CASRIQGRLPGAKVLTF. CDR3 bases: TGTGCCAGCAGGATACAGGGGAGACTACCTGGGGCCAAAGTCCTGACTTTC. Drawing the rest from reference TRBV27 and TRBJ2-6, the complete variable domain is EAQVTQNPRYLITVTGKKLTVTCSQNMNHEYMSWYRQDPGLGLRQIYYSMNVEVTDKGDVPEGYKVSRKEKRNFPLILESPSPNQTSLYFCASRIQGRLPGAKVLTFGAGSRLTVL.

This clone was recorded at least ten times. The chain employs TRBV4-1 and TRBJ2-7; 11 bases map to TRBD2. Germline-derived CDR1 and CDR2 are MGHRA and YSYEKL. With 3 bases clipped from V and 2 bases from J, the junction kept 6 bases outside the gene matches. The length of the CDR3 is 16 residues. The CDR3 DNA follows: TGCGCCAGCAGCCAGGGAACTAGCGGGGGTGCCTACGAGCAGTACTTC. Its protein product is CASSQGTSGGAYEQYF.

By sample fraction, this clone is medium-sized. The V gene is TRBV12-3 or TRBV12-4, the J gene TRBJ2-7; a weak D match, TRBD1 (5 bases). Trimming removed 2 bases from V and 0 bases from J, with 11 bases in between. The CDR3 has 15 residues. CDR3 nucleotides: TGTGCCAGCAGTTTAAGGGGCCCAAGCTCCTACGAGCAGTACTTC. It codes for CASSLRGPSSYEQYF.

This clone was recorded at least ten times. The gene calls are TRBV11-3 and TRBJ1-1; 7 bases fit TRBD1. The junction had 8 bases not matched to a gene; V was cut back by 5 bases and J by 8 bases. The CDR3 has 13 residues. Looked up from germline, CDR1 is SGHNT and CDR2 is YENEEA. The CDR3 DNA reads as TGTGCCAGCAGCCCCGGGACAGTGGGAGAAGCTTTCTTT. As protein: CASSPGTVGEAFF.

A note on this clone: At one boundary the junction diverges from the germline segment, which might be a read error. This chain joins TRBV4-1 and TRBJ2-7, with D tentatively TRBD2 (5 bases). Germline CDR1 and CDR2: MGHRA and YSYEKL. CDR3 length: 17 amino acids. Here the CDR3 reads CANSQVGVGEVSYEQYF. The CDR3 DNA reads as TGCGCCAACAGCCAAGTTGGGGTGGGAGAGGTTTCCTACGAGCAGTACTTC.

This clone was detected ten times or more. The DNA of the CDR3 is TGTGCCAGCAGCACTCCAGATACGCAGTATTTT. This codes for CASSTPDTQYF. The V and J genes are TRBV7-9 and TRBJ2-3; D gene unclear. Trimming shortened V by 5 bases and J by 4 bases, and 4 bases separated the two germline ends. This CDR3 comprises 11 residues. The germline V gene has CDR1 SEHNR and CDR2 FQNEAQ (reference sequence).

Many counts were recorded for this clone. The chain uses TRBV20-1 and TRBJ1-2; 11 nucleotides match TRBD1. This CDR3 region has 16 residues. V lost 6 bases to trimming and J lost 4 bases; unmatched junction nucleotides: 13. The V gene's germline CDR1 is DFQATT and CDR2 SNEGSKA (reference sequence). The chain's CDR3 is CSAPGTGGSRGYGYTF. The CDR3 DNA reads as TGCAGTGCCCCTGGGACAGGGGGATCACGGGGCTATGGCTACACCTTC.

The chain uses TRBV20-1 and TRBJ2-1; D uncertain. The germline CDR1 and CDR2 sequences are DFQATT and SNEGSKA (reference sequence). V lost 3 bases, J lost 4 bases, and 16 bases lay in between. The CDR3 consists of 15 residues. Here the CDR3 reads CSASKAPSGYNEQFF. The CDR3 nucleotides are TGCAGTGCTAGTAAGGCCCCAAGTGGGTACAATGAGCAGTTCTTC.

This sequence joins TRBV12-3 or TRBV12-4 and TRBJ1-2; 8 nucleotides line up with TRBD1. The CDR3 loop spans 15 amino acids. After removal of 5 bases from V and 2 bases from J, the junction contained 7 bases not matched to a gene. This chain's CDR3 is CASSPGTGGNYGYTF. For the CDR3, the DNA is TGTGCCAGCAGTCCAGGGACAGGCGGCAACTATGGCTACACCTTC.

Ten or more counts support this clone. The chain employs TRBV27 and TRBJ2-2; D might be TRBD2 (6 bases). Trimming took off 5 bases at V and 6 bases at J, with 16 bases between the two ends. Germline V gives CDR1 MNHEY, CDR2 SMNVEV (reference sequence). The CDR3 contains 15 residues. The CDR3 bases are TGTGCCAGCAGTCCCTCCCGGGAGTTGGCCGGGGAGCTGTTTTTT. Protein sequence: CASSPSRELAGELFF.

Worth noting for this clone: The junction differs from germline at one of its ends, possibly a read error. V gene TRBV30 combines with J gene TRBJ1-3; tentatively, D is TRBD1 (5 bases). The length of the CDR3 is 13 residues. Germline-derived CDR1 and CDR2 are GTSNPN and SVGIG (reference sequence). CDR3 protein: CAWSVETGNAIYF. CDR3 nucleotides: TGTGCCTGGAGTGTAGAAACAGGAAACGCCATATATTTT. Supplemented by reference TRBV30 and TRBJ1-3, the full variable domain reads SQTIHQWPATLVQPVGSPLSLECTVEGTSNPNLYWYRQAAGRGLQLLFYSVGIGQISSEVPQNLSASRPQDRQFILSSKKLLLSDSGFYLCAWSVETGNAIYFGEGSWLTVV.

V gene TRBV6-1 combines with J gene TRBJ2-7, with D maybe TRBD1 (6 bases). Per the germline V gene, CDR1 is MNHNS and CDR2 is SASEGT. The CDR3 has 16 amino acids. Trimming pared 4 bases from V and 11 bases from J, leaving 27 bases between. The CDR3 spells CASSAWDTDSYNEKYF. In DNA form, the CDR3 reads TGTGCCAGCAGTGCCTGGGACACAGACTCCTACAATGAGAAGTACTTC.

The table lists this clone with many counts. The chain links TRBV5-1 to TRBJ1-2; D perhaps matches TRBD1 (5 bases). Germline V gene sequence: CDR1 SGHRS, CDR2 YFSETQ. V was pared by 2 bases and J by 3 bases, with 14 bases between. The CDR3 consists of 15 residues. The CDR3 reads CASSFDPGTDYGYTF. The CDR3 bases are TGCGCCAGCAGCTTTGACCCCGGGACGGACTATGGCTACACCTTC.

V usage is TRBV19 and J usage is TRBJ1-2; D remains ambiguous. This CDR3 comprises 14 residues. Between the trimmed V and J ends, which lost 5 bases and 7 bases, there was a span of 17 bases. CDR1 and CDR2 (germline): LNHDA, SQIVND (reference sequence). The CDR3 coding sequence is TGTGCCAGTAGTTCAGGACCAGAAACTGGTGGCTACACCTTC. This encodes CASSSGPETGGYTF.

This clone was observed many times. The gene calls are TRBV12-3 or TRBV12-4 and TRBJ2-3; 12 bases line up with TRBD2. CDR3 length: 17 residues. V was pared by 4 bases and J by 0 bases, with 5 bases of the junction left unmatched. Here the CDR3 reads CASSSTGLAGSTDTQYF. CDR3 sequence (DNA): TGTGCCAGCAGTTCAACCGGACTAGCGGGGAGCACAGATACGCAGTATTTT.

This clone has at least ten counts. J is TRBJ2-1 and V is TRBV20-1; 10 bases agree with TRBD1. The germline gives CDR1 DFQATT, CDR2 SNEGSKA (reference sequence). V trimming: 7 bases; J trimming: 6 bases; junction bases outside the gene matches: 9. This CDR3 spans 14 amino acids. The CDR3 nucleotides are TGCAGTGTCGCCGGGACAGGGGAGATCAATGAGCAGTTCTTC. As protein: CSVAGTGEINEQFF.

About this clone: The CDR3 end shows no conserved phenylalanine or tryptophan, and so a read error is likely. The V call is TRBV29-1, the J call TRBJ1-1; D possibly corresponds to TRBD1 (6 bases). The CDR3 runs to 12 residues. Germline assignment: CDR1 SQVTM and CDR2 ANQGSEA. CDR3 region: CGSRTAYTEAFS. CDR3 DNA: TGCGGCTCCCGGACAGCGTACACTGAAGCTTTCTCT.

This clone was detected many times. The chain uses TRBV5-1 and TRBJ2-7; 10 nucleotides align to TRBD2. Germline lookup yields CDR1 SGHRS and CDR2 YFSETQ. V shed 3 bases, J shed 1 base, and the junction held 7 bases outside the gene matches. The CDR3 loop spans 16 amino acids. The CDR3 protein is CASSWSTLAGSYEQYF. The CDR3 nucleotides read TGCGCCAGCAGCTGGTCAACACTAGCGGGATCCTACGAGCAGTACTTC.

This clone was counted at least ten times. The V gene is TRBV5-4, the J gene TRBJ2-7; TRBD1 is a possible D gene (5 bases). The CDR3 runs 17 residues. In germline, CDR1 is SGHNT, CDR2 YYREEE (reference sequence). V lost 2 bases and J lost 1, with 19 bases in between. For the CDR3, the DNA is TGTGCCAGCAGCTTCAAAGGGGCGCGGAGTAGTTCCTACGAGCAGTACTTC. Its translation: CASSFKGARSSSYEQYF.

This clone showed up many times. V gene TRBV5-1 combines with J gene TRBJ2-7; D not resolved. In germline, CDR1 is SGHRS, CDR2 YFSETQ. This CDR3 contains 11 residues. The V gene lost 5 bases and the J gene lost 11 bases, with 14 bases spanning the gap. CDR3 DNA sequence: TGCGCCAGCAGAATGGATTTAGAAGAGTACTTC. Amino acids: CASRMDLEEYF.

This rearrangement joins TRBV6-1 to TRBJ1-1, with D maybe TRBD1 (6 bases). Germline V gives CDR1 MNHNS, CDR2 SASEGT. Deletions cut 6 bases from V and 4 bases from J, with 15 bases between. The CDR3 contains 14 residues. The CDR3 coding sequence is TGTGCCAGCAGCCTCTACAGGGTGAGCACTGAAGCTTTCTTT. It encodes CASSLYRVSTEAFF.

This clone was observed many times. V is TRBV20-1 and J is TRBJ1-1, with a possible D match to TRBD1 (5 bases). This CDR3 is built from 13 residues. V lost 0 bases, J lost 5 bases, and 10 bases lay in between. Germline V gives CDR1 DFQATT, CDR2 SNEGSKA (reference sequence). The CDR3 protein is CSARDGGGTEAFF. In DNA form, the CDR3 reads TGCAGTGCTAGAGATGGGGGAGGGACTGAAGCTTTCTTT.

This clone was recorded at least ten times. The genes are TRBV6-6 and TRBJ1-4, with D possibly matching TRBD1 (5 bases). The germline CDR1 and CDR2 sequences are MNHNY and SVGAGI (reference sequence). V was shortened by 2 bases and J by 0 bases, with 10 bases between the two germline ends. This CDR3 has 16 amino acids. The CDR3 DNA reads as TGTGCCAGCAGTTACGAGGGACGCGCAACTAATGAAAAACTGTTTTTT. It codes for CASSYEGRATNEKLFF.

This clone was counted at least ten times. V and J are TRBV6-2 or TRBV6-3 and TRBJ2-7, with 7 bases matching TRBD1. After removal of 6 bases from V and 4 bases from J, the junction contained 6 bases not matched to a gene. Looked up from germline, CDR1 is MNHEY and CDR2 is SVGEGT. The CDR3 is 13 residues long. CDR3 in DNA: TGTGCCAGCAGAGAGACAGGGTTTTACGAGCAGTACTTC. As protein: CASRETGFYEQYF.

This chain connects TRBV6-9 to TRBJ2-5; tentative D call: TRBD1 (6 bases). Trimming shortened V by 0 bases and J by 4 bases, and 18 bases separated the two germline ends. The germline V gene has CDR1 MNHGY and CDR2 SVAAGI. The CDR3 runs 17 residues. The CDR3 DNA reads as TGTGCCAGCAGTTATTCGATATTTATGGGGGCGGGAGAGACCCAGTACTTC. As protein: CASSYSIFMGAGETQYF.

This clone was counted many times. This CDR3 is CASSTTARNPRGGELFF. CDR3 DNA sequence: TGTGCCAGCAGTACAACAGCTAGAAATCCCCGGGGCGGGGAGCTGTTTTTT. This chain connects TRBV6-1 to TRBJ2-2; possibly TRBD2 for D (5 bases). Germline V gene lookup returns CDR1 MNHNS and CDR2 SASEGT. The CDR3 is made up of 17 amino acids. V lost 5 bases, J lost 7 bases, and 23 bases lay in between.